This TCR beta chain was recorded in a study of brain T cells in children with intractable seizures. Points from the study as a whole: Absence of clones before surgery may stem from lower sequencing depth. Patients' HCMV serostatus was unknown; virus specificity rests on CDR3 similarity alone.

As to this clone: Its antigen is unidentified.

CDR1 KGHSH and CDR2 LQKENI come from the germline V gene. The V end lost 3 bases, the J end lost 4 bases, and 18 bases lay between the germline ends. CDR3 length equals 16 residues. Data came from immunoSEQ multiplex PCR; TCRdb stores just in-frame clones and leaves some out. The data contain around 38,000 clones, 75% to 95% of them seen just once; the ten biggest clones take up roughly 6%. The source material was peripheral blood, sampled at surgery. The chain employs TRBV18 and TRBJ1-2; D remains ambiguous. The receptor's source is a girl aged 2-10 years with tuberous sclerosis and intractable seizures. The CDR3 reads CASSPNRVSVGYGYTF. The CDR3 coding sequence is TGTGCCAGCTCACCTAATAGGGTTAGTGTGGGCTATGGCTACACCTTC.